Given below is one T cell receptor beta chain in context. Its antigen is still unknown. The data are from a study of blood T cells in healthy people across ages. Whole-study findings and limits: Reliance upon unsorted PBMCs precluded definitive naive versus antigen-experienced comparison.

Next came a second PCR, run for about 7 to 12 cycles, which used a sample-barcoded 5' primer along with a J-beta primer mix. TCRdb independently ran MiXCR on the 5' RACE reads; one entry per CDR3 protein. The sample lists about 1.6 million distinct CDR3 sequences, about 35% occurring once. The J segment lost 5 bases and the V segment lost 6 bases, leaving 10 bases of the junction unmatched. The CDR3 totals 15 residues. The germline V gene has CDR1 MNHEY and CDR2 SMNVEV (reference sequence). The TCR comes from a woman younger than 45 in good health. The sequenced sample was blood. The V gene is TRBV27, the J gene TRBJ2-5; 9 positions agree with TRBD1. The CDR3 bases are TGTGCCAGCAGGACAGGGGGGGGTGATCCGGAGACCCAGTACTTC. This gives the protein CASRTGGGDPETQYF.